This T cell receptor beta chain was sequenced in a study of T cell responses to AZD1222 COVID-19 vaccine. Background on the study: Second doses that came at about 4 or about 12 weeks were put together.

Germline V lookup: CDR1 SGHNT, CDR2 YENEEA. V lost 4 bases to trimming and J lost 4 bases; unmatched junction nucleotides: 3. The CDR3 sequence is 15 residues long. Regarding the study as a whole: Two doses of AZD1222 preceded a rise in Spike-specific TCR breadth and depth. Vaccine-associated CD4 TCRs ranged over spike, dominating at 160-218 and 743-854.

Measured with immunoSEQ multiplex PCR; TCRdb has only the in-frame clones, and not every one. The table records about 100,000 clones, 90% of them present only once. Notes on this clone: Its specificity is not known.

The input for sequencing was peripheral blood, taken on day 0 of AZD1222 vaccination. This TCR derives from an adult in good health. The chain couples TRBV11-3 to TRBJ2-3, with 12 bases matching TRBD2. The DNA for the CDR3 is TGTGCCAGCAGCTCTAGCGGGGGGGCCCCAGATACGCAGTATTTT. Its protein product is CASSSSGGAPDTQYF.